Below are 4 T cell receptor beta chains sequenced from a single sample in a study of identical twins. Using its own MiXCR run on the 5' RACE reads, TCRdb lists one record per CDR3 protein. The sample contains 200,000 to 250,000 distinct CDR3 sequences, roughly an eighth of which appear only once. The sequenced sample was memory (CD45RO+) T cells sorted from blood. These receptors all come from a woman aged 18-29 years in good health.

This clonotype showed up just a few times. The rearrangement uses TRBV7-8 and TRBJ1-1, with D unresolved. Trimming cost V 0 bases and J 1 base, with 12 bases left between them. Germline values: CDR1 SGHVS, CDR2 FQNEAQ. This CDR3 has 16 amino acids. CDR3 coding DNA: TGTGCCAGCAGCTTAGCTATAGGCCTCCGGAACACTGAAGCTTTCTTT. Translated: CASSLAIGLRNTEAFF.

The chain combines TRBV25-1 with TRBJ2-3, with 11 bases fitting TRBD2. This CDR3 is 16 amino acids long. Germline CDR1 reads MGHDK; CDR2 reads SYGVNS. V lost 6 bases to trimming and J lost 0 bases; unmatched junction nucleotides: 5. The chain's CDR3 is CASRPGTSGSTDTQYF. Here the CDR3 DNA reads TGTGCCAGCAGGCCCGGGACTAGCGGTAGCACAGATACGCAGTATTTT.

This clonotype was recorded many times. The rearrangement uses TRBV4-1 and TRBJ2-7; 8 bases line up with TRBD1. Germline trimming cut 7 bases from V and 4 bases from J; bases unmatched to any gene: 12. CDR1 and CDR2 from the germline V gene are MGHRA and YSYEKL. This CDR3 comprises 15 residues. Written as DNA, the CDR3 is TGCGCCAGCAAGCGTCTTGTCGGACAGGGATACGAGCAGTACTTC. Residues: CASKRLVGQGYEQYF.

The sample holds many counts of this clonotype. The rearrangement links TRBV7-2 to TRBJ1-3, with 7 nucleotides matching TRBD1. The CDR3 is 15 amino acids. Germline CDR1 reads SGHTA; CDR2 reads FQGNSA. With 5 bases clipped from V and 4 bases from J, the junction kept 8 bases outside the gene matches. The chain's CDR3 is CASSPSTGPGNTIYF. The CDR3 bases are TGTGCCAGCAGCCCCTCGACAGGGCCGGGAAACACCATATATTTT.